The T cell receptor (beta chain) described here comes from a study of cytomegalovirus exposure and HLA in healthy donors. PCR was performed using 60 Vbeta and 13 Jbeta primers. Profiling relied on immunoSEQ multiplex PCR, and the TCRdb table lists in-frame clones only, not all of them. The sample lists some 190,000 clones; 65% to 85% were seen once. This clone is a singleton in its sample. Distinct nucleotide sequences in the sample also encode this CDR3. Sequencing was done on a sample of PBMCs. The clonotype comes from a man aged 40-49 years in good health and CMV-seropositive.

The CDR3 DNA reads as TGCGCCAGCAGCTTGGAAGCTAGCGGGAGCTACGAGCAGTACTTC. Translating it yields CASSLEASGSYEQYF. The genes are TRBV5-1 and TRBJ2-7; TRBD2 agrees at 10 bases. This CDR3 is 15 amino acids long. Germline CDR1 is SGHRS and CDR2 is YFSETQ. The junction had 3 bases not matched to a gene; V was cut back by 0 bases and J by 3 bases.